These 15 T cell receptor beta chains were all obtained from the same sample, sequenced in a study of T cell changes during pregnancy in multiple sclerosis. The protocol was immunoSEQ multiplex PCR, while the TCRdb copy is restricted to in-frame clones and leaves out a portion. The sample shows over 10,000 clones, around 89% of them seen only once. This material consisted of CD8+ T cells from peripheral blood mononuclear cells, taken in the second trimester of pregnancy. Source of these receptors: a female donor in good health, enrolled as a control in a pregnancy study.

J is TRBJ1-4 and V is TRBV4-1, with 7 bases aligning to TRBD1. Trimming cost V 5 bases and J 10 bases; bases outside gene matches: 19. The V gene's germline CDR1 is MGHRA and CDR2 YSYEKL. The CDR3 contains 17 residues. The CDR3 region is CASSTKLLIGQEGKLFF. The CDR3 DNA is TGCGCCAGCAGCACCAAGTTGTTAATCGGACAGGAAGGAAAACTGTTTTTT.

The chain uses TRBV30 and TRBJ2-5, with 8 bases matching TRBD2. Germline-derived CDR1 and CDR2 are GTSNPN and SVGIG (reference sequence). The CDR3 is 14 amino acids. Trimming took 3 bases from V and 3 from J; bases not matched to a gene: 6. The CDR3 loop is CAWRSGGAKETQYF. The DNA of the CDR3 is TGTGCCTGGAGATCCGGGGGGGCGAAAGAGACCCAGTACTTC. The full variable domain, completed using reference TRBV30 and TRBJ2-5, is SQTIHQWPATLVQPVGSPLSLECTVEGTSNPNLYWYRQAAGRGLQLLFYSVGIGQISSEVPQNLSASRPQDRQFILSSKKLLLSDSGFYLCAWRSGGAKETQYFGPGTRLLVL.

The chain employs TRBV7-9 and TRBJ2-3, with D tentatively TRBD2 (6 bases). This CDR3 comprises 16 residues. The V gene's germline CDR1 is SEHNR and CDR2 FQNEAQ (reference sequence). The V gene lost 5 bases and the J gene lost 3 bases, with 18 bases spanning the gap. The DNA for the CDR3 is TGTGCCAGCAGCCCGCCGGTTAGCGGCGTTACAGATACGCAGTATTTT. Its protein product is CASSPPVSGVTDTQYF.

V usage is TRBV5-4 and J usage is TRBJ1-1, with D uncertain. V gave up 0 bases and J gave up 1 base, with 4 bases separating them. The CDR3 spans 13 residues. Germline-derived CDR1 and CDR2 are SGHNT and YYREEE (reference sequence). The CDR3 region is CASSLGPNTEAFF. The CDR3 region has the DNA TGTGCCAGCAGCTTGGGGCCGAACACTGAAGCTTTCTTT.

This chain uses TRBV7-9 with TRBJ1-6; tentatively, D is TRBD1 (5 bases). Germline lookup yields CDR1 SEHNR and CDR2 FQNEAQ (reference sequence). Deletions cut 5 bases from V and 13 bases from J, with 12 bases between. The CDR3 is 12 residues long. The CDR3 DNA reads TGTGCCAGCAGCGACCAGGGTTCTCCCCTCCACTTT. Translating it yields CASSDQGSPLHF.

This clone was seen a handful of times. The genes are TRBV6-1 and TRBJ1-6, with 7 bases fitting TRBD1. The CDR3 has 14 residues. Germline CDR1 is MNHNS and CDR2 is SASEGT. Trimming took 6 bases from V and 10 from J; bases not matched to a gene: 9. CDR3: CASSPGRDSSPLHF. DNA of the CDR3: TGTGCCAGCAGCCCCGGGAGGGACAGCTCACCCCTCCACTTT.

The CDR3 DNA reads TGTGCCAGCAGCCGACTAGCTAGCACAGATACGCAGTATTTT. It is translated as CASSRLASTDTQYF. V usage is TRBV6-5 and J usage is TRBJ2-3; 7 nucleotides align to TRBD2. The CDR3 contains 14 residues. Germline trimming cut 6 bases from V and 0 bases from J; bases unmatched to any gene: 3. Looked up from germline, CDR1 is MNHEY and CDR2 is SVGAGI.

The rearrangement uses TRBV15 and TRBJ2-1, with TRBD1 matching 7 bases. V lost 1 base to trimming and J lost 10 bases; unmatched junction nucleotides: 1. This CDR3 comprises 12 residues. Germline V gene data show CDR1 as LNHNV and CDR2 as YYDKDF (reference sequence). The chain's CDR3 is CATSRGDSEQFF. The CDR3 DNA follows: TGTGCCACCAGCAGAGGGGACAGCGAGCAGTTCTTC.

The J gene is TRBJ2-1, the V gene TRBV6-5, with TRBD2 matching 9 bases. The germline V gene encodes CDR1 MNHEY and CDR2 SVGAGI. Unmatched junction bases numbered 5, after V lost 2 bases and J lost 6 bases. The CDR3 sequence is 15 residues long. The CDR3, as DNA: TGTGCCAGCAGTTACGGACTAGCGACCAGCAATGAGCAGTTCTTC. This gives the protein CASSYGLATSNEQFF.

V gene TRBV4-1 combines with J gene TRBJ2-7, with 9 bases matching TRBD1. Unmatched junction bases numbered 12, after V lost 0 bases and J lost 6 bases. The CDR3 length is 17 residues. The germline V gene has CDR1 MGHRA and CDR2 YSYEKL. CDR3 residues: CASSQDPHGTGRLEQYF. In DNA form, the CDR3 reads TGCGCCAGCAGCCAAGATCCACACGGGACAGGGAGACTCGAGCAGTACTTC.

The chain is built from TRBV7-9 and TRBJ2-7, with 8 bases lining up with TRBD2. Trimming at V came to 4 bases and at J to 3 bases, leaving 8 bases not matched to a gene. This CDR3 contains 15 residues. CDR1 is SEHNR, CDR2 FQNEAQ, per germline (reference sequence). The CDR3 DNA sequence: TGTGCCAGCAGCTCACCACTAGCGGAGGGCTACGAGCAGTACTTC. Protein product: CASSSPLAEGYEQYF.

The CDR3 DNA sequence: TGTGCCAGCAGTGAATACGGGACACCGGGCGGGAATGAGCAGTTCTTC. It encodes CASSEYGTPGGNEQFF. The gene calls are TRBV6-1 and TRBJ2-1; TRBD1 is a possible D gene (6 bases). Trimming removed 2 bases at V and 7 bases at J, with 18 bases between. Germline CDR1 MNHNS, CDR2 SASEGT. The CDR3 covers 16 residues.

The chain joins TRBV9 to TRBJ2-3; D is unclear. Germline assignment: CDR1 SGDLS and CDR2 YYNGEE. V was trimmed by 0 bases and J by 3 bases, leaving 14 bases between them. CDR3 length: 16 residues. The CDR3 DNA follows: TGTGCCAGCAGCGTAGCTCAAGCGCCCCGGACAGATACGCAGTATTTT. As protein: CASSVAQAPRTDTQYF.

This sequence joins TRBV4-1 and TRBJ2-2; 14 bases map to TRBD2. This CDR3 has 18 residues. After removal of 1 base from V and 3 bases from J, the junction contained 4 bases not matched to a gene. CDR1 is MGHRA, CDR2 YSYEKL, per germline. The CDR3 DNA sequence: TGCGCCAGCAGCCAAGTCGTGGGACTAGCGGGGGACACCGGGGAGCTGTTTTTT. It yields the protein CASSQVVGLAGDTGELFF.

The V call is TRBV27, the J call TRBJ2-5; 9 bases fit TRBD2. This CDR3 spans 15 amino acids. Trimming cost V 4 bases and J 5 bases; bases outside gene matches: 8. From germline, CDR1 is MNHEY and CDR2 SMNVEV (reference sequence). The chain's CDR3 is CASSSLSGGWETQYF. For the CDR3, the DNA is TGTGCCAGCAGTTCCCTTAGCGGGGGCTGGGAGACCCAGTACTTC.